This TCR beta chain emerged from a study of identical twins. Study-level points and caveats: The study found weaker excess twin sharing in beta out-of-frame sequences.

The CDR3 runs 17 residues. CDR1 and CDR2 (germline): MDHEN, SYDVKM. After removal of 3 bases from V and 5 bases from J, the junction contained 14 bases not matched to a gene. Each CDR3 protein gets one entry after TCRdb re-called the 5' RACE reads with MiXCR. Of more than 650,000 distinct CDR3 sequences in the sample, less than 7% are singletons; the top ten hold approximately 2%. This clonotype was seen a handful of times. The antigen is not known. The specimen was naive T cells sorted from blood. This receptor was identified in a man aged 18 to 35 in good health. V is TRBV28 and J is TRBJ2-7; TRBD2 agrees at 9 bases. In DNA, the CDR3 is TGTGCCAGCAGTTTGTCCCCTCTCCTAGCGGGATCAGACGAGCAGTACTTC. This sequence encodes CASSLSPLLAGSDEQYF.